A single sample is the source of the 4 T cell receptor beta chains below, sequenced in a study of T cell changes during pregnancy in multiple sclerosis (dated by TCRdb to the late 2010s). Library preparation employed the immunoSEQ multiplex PCR assay. This immuneACCESS table, as held by TCRdb, lists in-frame sequences with V and J called but not all clones. Of the missing ones, under half trace to an unresolved V gene in checked studies; the others have no known cause. The sample yields around 75,000 clones; approximately 88% were counted once. Of the sample, 0.7% to 0.9% falls within the top ten clones. Material: peripheral blood, obtained in the first trimester of pregnancy. The receptors were sampled from a female donor in good health, enrolled as a control in a pregnancy study.

The chain links TRBV4-1 to TRBJ2-5; 8 nucleotides align to TRBD2. The CDR3 is 17 residues long. CDR1 is MGHRA, CDR2 YSYEKL, per germline. The V and J ends lost 3 bases and 5 bases, in that order; junction bases with no gene match: 14. The CDR3 loop reads CASSQGIAGRAGETQYF. The CDR3 DNA reads as TGCGCCAGCAGCCAGGGTATAGCGGGACGGGCCGGTGAGACCCAGTACTTC.

This clone has more than one count but fewer than ten. The rearrangement joins TRBV20-1 to TRBJ2-1, with D perhaps TRBD2 (6 bases). The CDR3 is 11 residues long. The germline V gene encodes CDR1 DFQATT and CDR2 SNEGSKA (reference sequence). V lost 6 bases and J lost 10, with 13 bases in between. The CDR3 DNA reads TGCAGTGCCCCTGGGGCGGGAGAGCAGTTCTTC. Its protein is CSAPGAGEQFF.

This chain links TRBV11-2 with TRBJ2-5; D is perhaps TRBD2 (6 bases). The germline V gene encodes CDR1 SGHAT and CDR2 FQNNGV. The CDR3 is 15 amino acids. Deletions cut 3 bases from V and 5 bases from J, with 16 bases between. In DNA form, the CDR3 reads TGTGCCAGCAGCTTCGGGACGCGGGCGGGGGAGACCCAGTACTTC. It yields the protein CASSFGTRAGETQYF.

Regarding this clone: At one end the junction does not follow the germline gene, possibly because of a read error. The rearrangement links TRBV7-9 to TRBJ2-4, with 9 bases aligning to TRBD1. Germline assignment: CDR1 SEHNR and CDR2 FQNEAQ (reference sequence). The CDR3 is made up of 11 amino acids. CDR3 residues: CASSPDRGGDF. Written as DNA, the CDR3 is TGTGCCAGCAGCCCGGACAGGGGTGGGGACTTC. The entire variable domain, with the rest obtained from reference TRBV7-9 and TRBJ2-4, is as follows: DTGVSQNPRHKITKRGQNVTFRCDPISEHNRLYWYRQTLGQGPEFLTYFQNEAQLEKSRLLSDRFSAERPKGSFSTLEIQRTEQGDSAMYLCASSPDRGGDFGAGTRLSVL.